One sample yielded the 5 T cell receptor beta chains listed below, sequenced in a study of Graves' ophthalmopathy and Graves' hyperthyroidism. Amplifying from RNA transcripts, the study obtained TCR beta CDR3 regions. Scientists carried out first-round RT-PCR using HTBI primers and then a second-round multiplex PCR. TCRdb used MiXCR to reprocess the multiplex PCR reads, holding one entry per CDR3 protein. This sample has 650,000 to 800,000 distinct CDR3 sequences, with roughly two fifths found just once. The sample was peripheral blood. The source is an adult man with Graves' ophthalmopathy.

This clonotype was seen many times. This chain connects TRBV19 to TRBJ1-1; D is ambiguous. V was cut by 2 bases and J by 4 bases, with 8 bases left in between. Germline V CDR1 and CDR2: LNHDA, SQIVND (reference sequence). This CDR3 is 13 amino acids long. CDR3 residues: CASSITVTTEAFF. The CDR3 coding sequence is TGTGCCAGTAGTATAACAGTGACCACTGAAGCTTTCTTT.

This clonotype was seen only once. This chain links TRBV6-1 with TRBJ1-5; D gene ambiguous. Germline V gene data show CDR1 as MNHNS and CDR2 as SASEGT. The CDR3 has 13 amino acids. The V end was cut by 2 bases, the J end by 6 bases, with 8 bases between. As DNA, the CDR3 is TGTGCCAGCAGTGAACAGAACGGTCAGCCCCAGCATTTT. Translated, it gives CASSEQNGQPQHF.

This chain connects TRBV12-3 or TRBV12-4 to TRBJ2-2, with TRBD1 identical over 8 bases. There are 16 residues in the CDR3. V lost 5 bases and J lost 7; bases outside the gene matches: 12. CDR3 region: CASSVDGQGIDGELFF. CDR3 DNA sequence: TGTGCCAGCAGTGTTGACGGACAGGGCATTGACGGGGAGCTGTTTTTT.

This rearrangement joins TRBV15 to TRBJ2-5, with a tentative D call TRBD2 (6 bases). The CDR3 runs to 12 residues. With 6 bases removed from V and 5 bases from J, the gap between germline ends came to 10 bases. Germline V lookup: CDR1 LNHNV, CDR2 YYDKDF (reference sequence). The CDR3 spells CATRQEGETQYF. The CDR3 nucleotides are TGTGCCACCAGACAGGAGGGGGAGACCCAGTACTTC.

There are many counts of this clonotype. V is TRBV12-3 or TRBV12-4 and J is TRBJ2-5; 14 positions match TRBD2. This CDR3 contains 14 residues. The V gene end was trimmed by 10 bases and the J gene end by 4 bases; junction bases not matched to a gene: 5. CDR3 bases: TGTGCCATATCAGGACTAGCGGGGGGAGAGACCCAGTACTTC. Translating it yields CAISGLAGGETQYF.